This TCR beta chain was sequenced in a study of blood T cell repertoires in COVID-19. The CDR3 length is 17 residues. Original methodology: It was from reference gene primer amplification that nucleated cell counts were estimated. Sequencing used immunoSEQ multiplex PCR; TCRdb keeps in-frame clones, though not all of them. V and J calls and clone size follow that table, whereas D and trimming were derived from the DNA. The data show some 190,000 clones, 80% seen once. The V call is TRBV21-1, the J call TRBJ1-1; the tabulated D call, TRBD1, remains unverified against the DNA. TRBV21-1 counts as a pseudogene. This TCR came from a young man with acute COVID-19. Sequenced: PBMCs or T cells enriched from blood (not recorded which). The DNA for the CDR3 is TGTGCCAGCAGCGCCGGCCGACACCGCCAGGGGGGCACTGAAGCTTTCTTT. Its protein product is CASSAGRHRQGGTEAFF.